The following is a TCR beta chain sequence with its context. The antigen remains unidentified. This sample is part of a study of T cells in Graves' hyperthyroidism and ophthalmopathy. There were TCR beta CDR3 regions amplified from RNA transcripts. The study used the HTBI primer set for a first-round RT-PCR of the TCR CDR3. A single record per CDR3 protein comes from TCRdb applying MiXCR to the multiplex PCR reads. The top ten clones hold less than 8.5% of a sample with 660,000 or so distinct CDR3 sequences, just under 45% of them seen once. The CDR3 has 12 amino acids. The V end lost 5 bases, the J end lost 0 bases, and 5 bases lay between the germline ends. Germline V CDR1 and CDR2: SEHNR, FQNEAQ (reference sequence). Overall study findings and caveats: A model built on 13 V-J features separated ophthalmopathy from stable hyperthyroidism. Appearing also in blood were most of the thyroid clonotypes expanded above 0.001. Before onset, ophthalmopathy was predicted by the model a median approximately 6.5 months earlier.

The sequence came from an adult man with Graves' disease, either hyperthyroidism or ophthalmopathy (not recorded which). Material: peripheral blood or thyroid tissue (not recorded which). The genes are TRBV7-9 and TRBJ2-7; no firm D call. CDR3 residues: CASSTYSYEQYF. Written as DNA, the CDR3 is TGTGCCAGCAGCACGTACTCCTACGAGCAGTACTTC.